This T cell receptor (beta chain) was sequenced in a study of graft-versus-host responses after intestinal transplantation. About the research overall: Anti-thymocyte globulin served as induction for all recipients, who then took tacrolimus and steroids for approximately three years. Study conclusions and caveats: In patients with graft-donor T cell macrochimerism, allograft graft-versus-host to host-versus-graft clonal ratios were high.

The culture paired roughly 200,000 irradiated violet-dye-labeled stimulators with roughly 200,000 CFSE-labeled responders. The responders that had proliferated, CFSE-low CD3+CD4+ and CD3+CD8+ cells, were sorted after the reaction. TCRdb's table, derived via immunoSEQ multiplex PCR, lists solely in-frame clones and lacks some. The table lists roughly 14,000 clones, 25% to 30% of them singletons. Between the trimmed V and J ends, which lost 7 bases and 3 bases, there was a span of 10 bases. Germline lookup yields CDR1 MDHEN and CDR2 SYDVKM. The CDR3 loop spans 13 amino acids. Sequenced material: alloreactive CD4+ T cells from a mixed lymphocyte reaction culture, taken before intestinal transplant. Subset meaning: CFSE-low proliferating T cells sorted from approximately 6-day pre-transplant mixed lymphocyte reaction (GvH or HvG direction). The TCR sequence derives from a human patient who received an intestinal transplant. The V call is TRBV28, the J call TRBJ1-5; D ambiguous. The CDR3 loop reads CASMARFNQPQHF. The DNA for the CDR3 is TGTGCCAGCATGGCCAGGTTCAATCAGCCCCAGCATTTT.